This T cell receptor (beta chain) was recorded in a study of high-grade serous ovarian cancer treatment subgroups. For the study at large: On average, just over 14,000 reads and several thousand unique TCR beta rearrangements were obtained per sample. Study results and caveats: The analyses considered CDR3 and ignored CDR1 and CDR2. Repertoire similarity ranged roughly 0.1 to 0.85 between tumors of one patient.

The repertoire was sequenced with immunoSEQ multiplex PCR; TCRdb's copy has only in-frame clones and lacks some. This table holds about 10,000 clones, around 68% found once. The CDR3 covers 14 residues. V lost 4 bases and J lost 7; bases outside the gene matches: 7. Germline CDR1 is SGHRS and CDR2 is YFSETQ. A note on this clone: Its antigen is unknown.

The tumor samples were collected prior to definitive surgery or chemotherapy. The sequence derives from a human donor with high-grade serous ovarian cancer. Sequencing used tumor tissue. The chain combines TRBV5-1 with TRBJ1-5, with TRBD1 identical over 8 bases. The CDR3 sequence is CASSPGTGPQPQHF. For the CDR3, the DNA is TGCGCCAGCAGCCCCGGGACAGGCCCCCAGCCCCAGCATTTT.